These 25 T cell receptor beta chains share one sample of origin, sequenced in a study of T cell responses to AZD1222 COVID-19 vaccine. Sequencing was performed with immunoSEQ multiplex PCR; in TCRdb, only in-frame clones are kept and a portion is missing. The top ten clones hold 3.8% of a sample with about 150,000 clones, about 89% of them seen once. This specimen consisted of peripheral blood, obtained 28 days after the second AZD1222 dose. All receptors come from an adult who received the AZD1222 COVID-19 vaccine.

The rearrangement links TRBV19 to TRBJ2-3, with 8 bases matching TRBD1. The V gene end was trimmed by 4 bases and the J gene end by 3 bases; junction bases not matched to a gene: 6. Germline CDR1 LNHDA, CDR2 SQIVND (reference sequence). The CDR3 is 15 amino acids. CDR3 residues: CASSRADRETDTQYF. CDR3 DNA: TGTGCCAGTAGTAGGGCGGACAGGGAGACAGATACGCAGTATTTT.

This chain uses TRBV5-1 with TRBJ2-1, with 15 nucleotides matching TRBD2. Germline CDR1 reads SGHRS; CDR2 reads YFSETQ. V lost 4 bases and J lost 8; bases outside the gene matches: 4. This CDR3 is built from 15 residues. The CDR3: CASSRTSGGADEQFF. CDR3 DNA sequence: TGCGCCAGCAGCCGGACTAGCGGGGGGGCCGATGAGCAGTTCTTC.

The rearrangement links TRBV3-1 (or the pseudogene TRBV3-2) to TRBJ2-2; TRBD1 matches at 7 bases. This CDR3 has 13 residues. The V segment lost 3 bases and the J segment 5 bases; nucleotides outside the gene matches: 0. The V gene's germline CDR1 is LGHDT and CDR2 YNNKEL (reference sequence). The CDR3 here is CASSQTGTGELFF. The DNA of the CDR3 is TGTGCCAGCAGCCAGACAGGGACCGGGGAGCTGTTTTTT.

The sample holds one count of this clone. The DNA of the CDR3 is TGTGCCAGCAGCCCGGACAGGGGCAATGAAAAACTGTTTTTT. It specifies CASSPDRGNEKLFF. The chain has TRBV7-2 and TRBJ1-4; TRBD1 aligns across 9 bases. Trimming cost V 5 bases and J 5 bases; bases outside gene matches: 3. Germline V CDR1 and CDR2: SGHTA, FQGNSA. The CDR3 covers 14 residues. The whole variable domain, filled in from reference TRBV7-2 and TRBJ1-4, reads GAGVSQSPSNKVTEKGKDVELRCDPISGHTALYWYRQSLGQGLEFLIYFQGNSAPDKSGLPSDRFSAERTGGSVSTLTIQRTQQEDSAVYLCASSPDRGNEKLFFGSGTQLSVL.

This CDR3 is CASSQGAGGNYGYTF. The CDR3 DNA sequence: TGTGCCAGCAGCCAAGGGGCAGGGGGTAACTATGGCTACACCTTC. The V call is TRBV3-1 (or the pseudogene TRBV3-2), the J call TRBJ1-2; 7 bases agree with TRBD1. There are 15 residues in the CDR3. CDR1 is LGHDT and CDR2 is YNNKEL in the germline V gene (reference sequence). Trimming at V came to 1 base and at J to 1 base, leaving 3 bases not matched to a gene.

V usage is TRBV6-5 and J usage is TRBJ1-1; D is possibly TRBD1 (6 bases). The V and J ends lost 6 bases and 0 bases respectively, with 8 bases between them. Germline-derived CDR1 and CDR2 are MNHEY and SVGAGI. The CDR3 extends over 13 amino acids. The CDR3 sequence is CASSRQVNTEAFF. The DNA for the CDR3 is TGTGCCAGCAGCCGACAGGTGAACACTGAAGCTTTCTTT.

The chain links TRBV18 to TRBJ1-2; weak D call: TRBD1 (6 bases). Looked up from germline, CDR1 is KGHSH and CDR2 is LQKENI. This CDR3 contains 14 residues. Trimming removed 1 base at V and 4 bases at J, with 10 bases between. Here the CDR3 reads CASSPQGGGYGYTF. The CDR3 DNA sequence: TGTGCCAGCTCACCACAAGGGGGTGGCTATGGCTACACCTTC.

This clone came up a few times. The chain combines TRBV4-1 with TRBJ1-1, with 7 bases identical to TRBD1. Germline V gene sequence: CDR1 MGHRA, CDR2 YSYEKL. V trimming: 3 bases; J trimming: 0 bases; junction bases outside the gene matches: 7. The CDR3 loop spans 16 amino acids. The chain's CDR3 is CASSQPRDSLNTEAFF. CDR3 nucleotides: TGCGCCAGCAGCCAGCCTCGGGACAGCCTGAACACTGAAGCTTTCTTT.

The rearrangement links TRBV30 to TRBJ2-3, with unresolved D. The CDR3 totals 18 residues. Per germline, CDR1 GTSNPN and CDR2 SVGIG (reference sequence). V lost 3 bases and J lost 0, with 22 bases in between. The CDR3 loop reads CAWRPSDRAGYSTDTQYF. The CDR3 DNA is TGTGCCTGGAGGCCCTCTGACCGAGCTGGATATAGCACAGATACGCAGTATTTT. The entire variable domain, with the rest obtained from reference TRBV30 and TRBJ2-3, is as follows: SQTIHQWPATLVQPVGSPLSLECTVEGTSNPNLYWYRQAAGRGLQLLFYSVGIGQISSEVPQNLSASRPQDRQFILSSKKLLLSDSGFYLCAWRPSDRAGYSTDTQYFGPGTRLTVL.

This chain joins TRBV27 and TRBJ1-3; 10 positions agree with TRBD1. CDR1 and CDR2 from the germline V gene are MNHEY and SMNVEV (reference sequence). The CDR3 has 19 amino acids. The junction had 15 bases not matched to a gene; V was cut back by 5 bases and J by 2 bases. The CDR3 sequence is CASSRSSLPGTGAGNTIYF. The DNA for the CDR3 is TGTGCCAGCAGTCGATCATCACTTCCCGGGACAGGGGCTGGAAACACCATATATTTT.

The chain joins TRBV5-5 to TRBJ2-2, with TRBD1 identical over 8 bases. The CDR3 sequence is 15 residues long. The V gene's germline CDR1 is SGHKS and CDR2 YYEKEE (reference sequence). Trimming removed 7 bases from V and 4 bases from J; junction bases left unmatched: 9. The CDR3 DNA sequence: TGTGCCAGCTGGCAGGGGGCTATCGGCACCGGGGAGCTGTTTTTT. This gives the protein CASWQGAIGTGELFF.

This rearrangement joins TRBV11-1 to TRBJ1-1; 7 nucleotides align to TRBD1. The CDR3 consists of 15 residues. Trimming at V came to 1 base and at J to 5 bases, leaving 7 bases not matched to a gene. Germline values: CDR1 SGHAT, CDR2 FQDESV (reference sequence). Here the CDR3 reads CASSLVKGARTEAFF. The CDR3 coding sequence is TGTGCCAGCAGCTTAGTTAAGGGGGCAAGGACTGAAGCTTTCTTT.

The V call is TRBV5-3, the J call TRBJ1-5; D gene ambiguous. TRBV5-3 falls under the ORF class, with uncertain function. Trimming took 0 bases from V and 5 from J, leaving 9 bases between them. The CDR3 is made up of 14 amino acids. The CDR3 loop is CARSLGTAHQPQHF. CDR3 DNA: TGTGCCAGAAGCTTGGGTACAGCTCATCAGCCCCAGCATTTT.

CDR3 sequence: CASSEREGFYGYTF. For the CDR3, the DNA is TGTGCCAGCAGTGAACGAGAGGGCTTCTATGGCTACACCTTC. The rearrangement links TRBV6-1 to TRBJ1-2; D remains unclear. Trimming took 2 bases from V and 4 from J, leaving 11 bases between them. Germline V gives CDR1 MNHNS, CDR2 SASEGT. The CDR3 sequence is 14 residues long.

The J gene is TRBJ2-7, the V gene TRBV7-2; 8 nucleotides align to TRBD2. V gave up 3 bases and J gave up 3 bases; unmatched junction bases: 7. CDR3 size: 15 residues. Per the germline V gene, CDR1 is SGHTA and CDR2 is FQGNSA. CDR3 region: CASSFAPLAVYEQYF. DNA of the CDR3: TGTGCCAGCAGCTTCGCGCCACTAGCGGTCTACGAGCAGTACTTC.

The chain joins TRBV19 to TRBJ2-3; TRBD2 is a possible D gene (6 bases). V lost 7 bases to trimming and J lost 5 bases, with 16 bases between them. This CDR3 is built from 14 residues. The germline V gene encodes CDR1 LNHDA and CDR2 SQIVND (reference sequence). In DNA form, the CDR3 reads TGTGCCAGTACCTGGGGGGACGACGGAGATACGCAGTATTTT. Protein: CASTWGDDGDTQYF.

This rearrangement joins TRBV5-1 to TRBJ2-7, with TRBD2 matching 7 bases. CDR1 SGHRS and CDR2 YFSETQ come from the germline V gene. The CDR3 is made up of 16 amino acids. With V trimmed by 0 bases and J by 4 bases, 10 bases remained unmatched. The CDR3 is CASSLDPAGRLYEQYF. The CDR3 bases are TGCGCCAGCAGCTTGGATCCAGCGGGAAGGTTATACGAGCAGTACTTC. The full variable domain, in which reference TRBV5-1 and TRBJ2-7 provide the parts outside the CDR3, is KAGVTQTPRYLIKTRGQQVTLSCSPISGHRSVSWYQQTPGQGLQFLFEYFSETQRNKGNFPGRFSGRQFSNSRSEMNVSTLELGDSALYLCASSLDPAGRLYEQYFGPGTRLTVT.

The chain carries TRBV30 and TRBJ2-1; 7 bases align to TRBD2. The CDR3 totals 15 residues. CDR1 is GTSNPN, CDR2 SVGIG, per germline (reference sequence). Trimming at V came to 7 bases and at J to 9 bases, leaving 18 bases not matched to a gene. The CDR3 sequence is CASEASSGLRGEQFF. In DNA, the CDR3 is TGTGCCTCCGAAGCGAGTAGCGGGCTTAGGGGTGAGCAGTTCTTC.

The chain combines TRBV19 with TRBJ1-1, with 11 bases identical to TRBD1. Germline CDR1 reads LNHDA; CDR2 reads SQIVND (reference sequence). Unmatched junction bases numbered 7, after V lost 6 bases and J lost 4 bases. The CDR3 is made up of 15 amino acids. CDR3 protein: CASRPDRGRVTEAFF. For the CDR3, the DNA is TGTGCCAGTAGACCGGACAGGGGGCGCGTCACTGAAGCTTTCTTT. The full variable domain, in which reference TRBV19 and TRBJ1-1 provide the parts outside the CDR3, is DGGITQSPKYLFRKEGQNVTLSCEQNLNHDAMYWYRQDPGQGLRLIYYSQIVNDFQKGDIAEGYSVSREKKESFPLTVTSAQKNPTAFYLCASRPDRGRVTEAFFGQGTRLTVV.

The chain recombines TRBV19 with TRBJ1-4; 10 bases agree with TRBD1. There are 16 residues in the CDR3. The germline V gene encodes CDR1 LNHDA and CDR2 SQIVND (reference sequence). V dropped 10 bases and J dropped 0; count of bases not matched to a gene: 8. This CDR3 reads CATLRDRGATNEKLFF. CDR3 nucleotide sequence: TGTGCCACCCTCCGGGACAGGGGCGCAACTAATGAAAAACTGTTTTTT.

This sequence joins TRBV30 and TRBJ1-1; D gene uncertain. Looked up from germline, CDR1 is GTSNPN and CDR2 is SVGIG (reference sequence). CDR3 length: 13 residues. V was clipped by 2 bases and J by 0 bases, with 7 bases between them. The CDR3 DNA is TGTGCCTGGAGTCCCTATCTGAACACTGAAGCTTTCTTT. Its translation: CAWSPYLNTEAFF.

This CDR3 reads CASSQDRDRGTEAFF. DNA for the CDR3: TGCGCCAGCAGCCAGGACCGGGACAGGGGTACTGAAGCTTTCTTT. The rearrangement links TRBV4-1 to TRBJ1-1; 10 bases align to TRBD1. Germline V gene lookup returns CDR1 MGHRA and CDR2 YSYEKL. The CDR3 is 15 residues long. J lost 5 bases, V lost 3 bases, and 6 bases had no gene match.

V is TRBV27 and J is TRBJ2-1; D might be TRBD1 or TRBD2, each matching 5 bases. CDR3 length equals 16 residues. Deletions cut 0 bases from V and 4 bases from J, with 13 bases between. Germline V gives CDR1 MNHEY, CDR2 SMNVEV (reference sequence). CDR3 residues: CASSLSLFGAYNEQFF. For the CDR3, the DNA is TGTGCCAGCAGTTTATCGTTATTCGGGGCATACAATGAGCAGTTCTTC.

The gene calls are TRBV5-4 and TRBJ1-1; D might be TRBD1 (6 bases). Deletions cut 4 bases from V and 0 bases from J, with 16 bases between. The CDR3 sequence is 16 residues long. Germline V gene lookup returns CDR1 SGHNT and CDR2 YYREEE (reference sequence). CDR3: CASSIGQKTLNTEAFF. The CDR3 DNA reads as TGTGCCAGCAGCATAGGACAGAAGACTTTGAACACTGAAGCTTTCTTT.

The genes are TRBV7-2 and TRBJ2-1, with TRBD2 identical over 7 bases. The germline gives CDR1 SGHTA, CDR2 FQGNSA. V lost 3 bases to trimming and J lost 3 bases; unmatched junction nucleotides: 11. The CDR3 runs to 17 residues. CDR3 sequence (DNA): TGTGCCAGCAGCTTCTTGTCGGGAGGCCTTGGCTACAATGAGCAGTTCTTC. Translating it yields CASSFLSGGLGYNEQFF.